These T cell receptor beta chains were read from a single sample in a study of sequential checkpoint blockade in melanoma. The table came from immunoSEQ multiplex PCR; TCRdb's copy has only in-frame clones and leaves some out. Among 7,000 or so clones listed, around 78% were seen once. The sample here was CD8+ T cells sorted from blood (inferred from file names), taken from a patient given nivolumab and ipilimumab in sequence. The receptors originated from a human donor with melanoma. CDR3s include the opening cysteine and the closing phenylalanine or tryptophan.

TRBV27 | CASSLFDRGNEQFF
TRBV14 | CASSQLTGEQRQETQYF
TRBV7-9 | CASSSPRLGERYNEQFF
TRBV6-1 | CASSEGEGDPYNEQFF
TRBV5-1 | CASSLAEAPRRYNEQFF
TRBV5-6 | CASSALAGSRYNEQFF
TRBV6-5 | CASSSSGLETQYF
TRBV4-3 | CASSQDRLAGKFF
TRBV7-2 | CASSWTSGRVYNEQFF
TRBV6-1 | CASRLATNEQFF
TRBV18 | CASSPGTSGVSDTQYF
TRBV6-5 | CASSLRGQETQYF
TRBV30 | CAWSVPGLAVYGTYEQYF
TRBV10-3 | CAISGGMDRREGPFF
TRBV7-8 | CASSLGQGYSNQPQHF
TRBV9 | CASSRLAGTYNEQFF
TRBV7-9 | CASSSSNTGELFF
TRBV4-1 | CASSQGWGGSQPQHF
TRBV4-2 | CASSQYTGSASYEQYF
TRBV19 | CASIGTSGMSSYNEQFF
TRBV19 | CASSSAAEDTEAFF
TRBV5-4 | CASSLIAGGGELFF
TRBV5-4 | CASSWGGTGGSPLHF
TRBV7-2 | CASSISGPYSYNEQFF
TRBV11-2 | CASIKPVRGGELFF
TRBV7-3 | CASNALAGGQQTYEQYF
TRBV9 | CASSEGSGDTIYF
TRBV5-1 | CASSSGLADYNEQFF
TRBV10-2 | CASRLGNEQFF
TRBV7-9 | CASSPRTGHSYEQYF
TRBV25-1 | CASSESYRAPPEQYF
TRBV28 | CASSSLANRDNEQFF